One sample yielded the 8 T cell receptor beta chains listed below, sequenced in a study of siplizumab effects on memory and regulatory T cells. Repertoires were generated with immunoSEQ multiplex PCR, while TCRdb's copy carries only in-frame clones and drops some. The table lists about 100,000 clones, 90% to 95% of them singletons. Sequenced material: non-Treg CD4+ T cells sorted from blood. The receptors stem from a human donor in good health.

This clone occurred once. This chain links TRBV19 with TRBJ2-7, with D perhaps TRBD1 or TRBD2 (5 bases each). Trimming removed 5 bases from V and 4 bases from J, with 18 bases in between. The length of the CDR3 is 15 residues. From germline, CDR1 is LNHDA and CDR2 SQIVND (reference sequence). DNA of the CDR3: TGTGCCAGTAGTTCGTCCCGGGACGGAATATACGAGCAGTACTTC. It yields the protein CASSSSRDGIYEQYF.

This clone was seen once. This chain joins TRBV5-5 and TRBJ2-5, with D perhaps matching TRBD2 (5 bases). CDR1 SGHKS and CDR2 YYEKEE come from the germline V gene (reference sequence). This CDR3 has 16 amino acids. The V end lost 3 bases, the J end lost 7 bases, and 22 bases lay between the germline ends. The CDR3 spells CASSSNFGDPVGTQYF. In DNA, the CDR3 is TGTGCCAGCAGCTCGAACTTCGGGGATCCCGTGGGGACCCAGTACTTC.

The CDR3 bases are TGTGCCAGCAGCGTAGCTGTGGGGGGTCAGTGGCCCCAGCATTTT. As protein: CASSVAVGGQWPQHF. The V gene is TRBV9, the J gene TRBJ1-5, with a tentative D call TRBD1 (5 bases). Looked up from germline, CDR1 is SGDLS and CDR2 is YYNGEE. The germline V and J ends were trimmed by 0 bases and 9 bases, with 16 bases remaining between them. This CDR3 comprises 15 residues.

This rearrangement joins TRBV6-5 to TRBJ2-6; D is unclear. CDR3 length: 15 amino acids. V gave up 5 bases and J gave up 0 bases, with 8 bases separating them. In germline, CDR1 is MNHEY, CDR2 SVGAGI. Written as DNA, the CDR3 is TGTGCCAGCAGTAAAGACTTCTCTGGGGCCAACGTCCTGACTTTC. Protein sequence: CASSKDFSGANVLTF.

J is TRBJ2-5 and V is TRBV15; D unclear. Germline CDR1 LNHNV, CDR2 YYDKDF (reference sequence). This CDR3 has 16 residues. V was trimmed by 1 base and J by 0 bases, leaving 12 bases between them. CDR3 nucleotides: TGTGCCACCAGCAGAGGGGCAGCCATCCACCAAGAGACCCAGTACTTC. Amino acid sequence: CATSRGAAIHQETQYF.

This chain uses TRBV9 with TRBJ1-3; no reliable D call. With 4 bases removed from V and 0 bases from J, the gap between germline ends came to 5 bases. The CDR3 is 13 residues long. Germline loops: CDR1 SGDLS, CDR2 YYNGEE. DNA for the CDR3: TGTGCCAGCAGCCGGCCCTCTGGAAACACCATATATTTT. This encodes CASSRPSGNTIYF.

V is TRBV19 and J is TRBJ1-4; D is perhaps TRBD1 (5 bases). The CDR3 consists of 14 residues. Germline-derived CDR1 and CDR2 are LNHDA and SQIVND (reference sequence). Trimming cost V 6 bases and J 3 bases, with 11 bases left between them. This CDR3 is CASRLGPANEKLFF. The CDR3 DNA follows: TGTGCCAGTAGATTGGGGCCGGCTAATGAAAAACTGTTTTTT.

This rearrangement joins TRBV19 to TRBJ2-5; 13 bases line up with TRBD2. V shed 3 bases, J shed 3 bases, and the junction held 7 bases outside the gene matches. This CDR3 has 17 amino acids. The germline gives CDR1 LNHDA, CDR2 SQIVND (reference sequence). CDR3 amino acids: CASSIRTSGSVKETQYF. DNA of the CDR3: TGTGCCAGTAGTATCCGGACTAGCGGGAGTGTGAAAGAGACCCAGTACTTC.